The sample holds a few counts of the clone carrying this T cell receptor beta chain. Template material for TCR beta VDJ and CDR3 profiling consisted of genomic DNA. Each CDR3 protein gets one entry after TCRdb re-called the reads with MiXCR. This sample has some 280,000 distinct CDR3 sequences, with 56% found just once. Per the germline V gene, CDR1 is WSHSY and CDR2 is SAAADI. V was pared by 2 bases and J by 2 bases, with 1 base of the junction left unmatched. The CDR3 is 14 residues long. The data stem from a study of CD8+CD57+ T cells in acquired aplastic anemia. The chain uses TRBV10-2 and TRBJ1-2; 8 bases fit TRBD1. Sequences were obtained from sorted CD4+, CD8+, or CD8+CD57+ T cells (not recorded which) from PBMCs. The TCR was taken from a human donor with severe aplastic anemia or a healthy control (not recorded which). CDR3: CASSEGQGNYGYTF. In nucleotides, the CDR3 is TGCGCCAGCAGTGAGGGACAGGGAAACTATGGCTACACCTTC.